These T cell receptor beta chains were read from a single sample in a study of blood T cell repertoires in COVID-19. The data were produced by immunoSEQ multiplex PCR, yet TCRdb's version contains in-frame clones alone and is incomplete. This sample yields roughly 250,000 clones, of which 70% to 90% are seen a single time; just under 0.8% belongs to the top ten. Sequencing was carried out using peripheral blood. These receptors were collected from a woman in her twenties or thirties with acute or convalescent COVID-19. The CDR3 runs from the conserved cysteine through the conserved F or W.

CDR3	V	J
CASSSDRGRSTEAFF	TRBV5-4	TRBJ1-1
CASSMLAGGEQYF	TRBV19	TRBJ2-7
CAWSTTHGLDPPYEQYF	TRBV30	TRBJ2-7
CASSGLAGGYNEQFF	TRBV7-9	TRBJ2-1
CASSIEGTSGRGHEQFF	TRBV19	TRBJ2-1
CASSLDRGRGQYF	TRBV14	TRBJ2-7
CASSRILAATQETQYF	TRBV18	TRBJ2-5
CASSFQGRCYEQYF	TRBV12-1	TRBJ2-7
CASSQVLSYNEQFF	TRBV5-4	TRBJ2-1
CASSMTGQGPQPQHF	TRBV19	TRBJ1-5
CASRAHRDRPSTNEKLFF	TRBV7-4	TRBJ1-4
CASSLGDWGHQPQHF	TRBV7-6	TRBJ1-5
CASLETGVNTGELFF	TRBV2	TRBJ2-2
CASSPKQVVTDTQYF	TRBV18	TRBJ2-3
CASSLAPGDEQYF	TRBV5-4	TRBJ2-7
CASSAGTGGGPQHF	TRBV9	TRBJ1-5
CASSLAVGHSLANYGYTF	TRBV5-1	TRBJ1-2
CASSLQGYEQYF	TRBV19	TRBJ2-7
CASSLGQGAPGYTF	TRBV5-1	TRBJ1-2
CSVRYSYNSPLHF	TRBV29-1	TRBJ1-6
CAGRGLADYTQYF	TRBV30	TRBJ2-3
CSASNARDFYGYTF	TRBV20-1	TRBJ1-2
CASSQGPGWDNEQFF	TRBV4-3	TRBJ2-1
CASSPTSGQETQYF	TRBV4-3	TRBJ2-5
CASSYGGQGKAFF	TRBV7-8	TRBJ1-1
CASSSTRLVEYEQYF	TRBV13	TRBJ2-7
CASSTLRRERTDTQYF	TRBV5-6	TRBJ2-3
CASSLELAGATDTQYF	TRBV7-8	TRBJ2-3
CASSLRSLAIGTDTQYF	TRBV11-2	TRBJ2-3
CASGLVTYEQYF	TRBV12-5	TRBJ2-7
CASSVRDSGGNEQFF	TRBV5-1	TRBJ2-1
CASSPRAGGTTEAFF	TRBV6-5	TRBJ1-1
CASSFEGDLMNTEAFF	TRBV5-6	TRBJ1-1
CASSLEGTGSDTQYF	TRBV5-1	TRBJ2-3
CASSRNADQETQYF	TRBV5-1	TRBJ2-5
CASSPSGTGGLTGGRQFF	TRBV5-1	TRBJ2-1
CASSQDRVLQNQPQHF	TRBV4-2	TRBJ1-5
CASSEGQGADGYTF	TRBV6-4	TRBJ1-2
CASSLAVSGRLRGELFF	TRBV5-6	TRBJ2-2
CASSLSETGELFF	TRBV27	TRBJ2-2
CASRQVESPLHF	TRBV19	TRBJ1-6
CASSSHQTGGFYEQYF	TRBV6-5	TRBJ2-7
CASISGGKETQYF	TRBV7-9	TRBJ2-5
CATSRDRGYTEAFF	TRBV15	TRBJ1-1
CASSAALAGGPYEQFF	TRBV7-2	TRBJ2-1
CASRGQGITGELFF	TRBV7-3	TRBJ2-2
CAIRGQGFSGNTIYF	TRBV10-3	TRBJ1-3
CASSILRAGVDTQYF	TRBV19	TRBJ2-3